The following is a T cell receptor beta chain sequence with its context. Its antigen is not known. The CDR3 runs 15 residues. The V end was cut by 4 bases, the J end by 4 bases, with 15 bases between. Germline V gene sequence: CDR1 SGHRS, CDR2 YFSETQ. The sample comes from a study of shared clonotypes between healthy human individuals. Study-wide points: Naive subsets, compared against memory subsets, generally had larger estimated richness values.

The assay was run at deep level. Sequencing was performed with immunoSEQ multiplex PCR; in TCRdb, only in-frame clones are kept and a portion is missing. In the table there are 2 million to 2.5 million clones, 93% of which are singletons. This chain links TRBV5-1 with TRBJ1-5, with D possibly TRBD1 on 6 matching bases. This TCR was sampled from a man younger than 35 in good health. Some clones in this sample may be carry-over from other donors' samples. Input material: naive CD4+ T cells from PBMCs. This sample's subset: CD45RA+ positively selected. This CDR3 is CASSLGGADNQPQHF. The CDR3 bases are TGCGCCAGCAGCCTTGGGGGGGCAGATAATCAGCCCCAGCATTTT.